Below, 5 T cell receptor beta chains from the same sample are listed, as sequenced in a study of blood T cells in healthy people across ages (dated by TCRdb to between 2014 and 2016). The library came from 5' RACE. The data were produced on an Illumina HiSeq 2500. A second PCR of roughly 7 to 11 cycles was performed with a sample-barcoded 5' primer and a J-beta primer mix. TCRdb reprocessing: public reads trimmed at Q25 with fastp, clones called with MiXCR, in-frame beta chains kept. Each CDR3 protein gets just one entry, which takes the most common genes and DNA from the rows behind it. The sample has roughly 800,000 distinct CDR3 sequences on record, about 62% of them singletons. Roughly 22% of the sample is held by the ten biggest clonotypes. The sequencing sample was made of blood. The receptors derive from a man in his thirties or forties in good health.

This chain connects TRBV20-1 to TRBJ1-5; the D gene is possibly TRBD1 (6 bases). The CDR3 is 15 residues long. Germline CDR1 DFQATT, CDR2 SNEGSKA (reference sequence). V was shortened by 3 bases and J by 2 bases, with 14 bases between the two germline ends. The CDR3 reads CSARSGGQGNQPQHF. CDR3 nucleotide sequence: TGCAGTGCTAGGTCGGGGGGGCAAGGCAATCAGCCCCAGCATTTT.

J is TRBJ2-1 and V is TRBV7-2; 7 bases match TRBD2. CDR1 and CDR2 (germline): SGHTA, FQGNSA. V shed 5 bases, J shed 5 bases, and the junction held 6 bases outside the gene matches. This CDR3 spans 14 amino acids. The DNA of the CDR3 is TGTGCCAGCAGCCGGGGACTACGAGACAATGAGCAGTTCTTC. Protein sequence: CASSRGLRDNEQFF.

The chain carries TRBV12-3 or TRBV12-4 and TRBJ2-7; maybe TRBD2 (5 bases). The CDR3 extends over 12 amino acids. Trimming removed 8 bases from V and 0 bases from J, with 8 bases in between. CDR3 sequence reads: CASAGFSYEQYF. CDR3 sequence (DNA): TGTGCCAGCGCGGGTTTCTCCTACGAGCAGTACTTC.

This clonotype was detected only a few times. This chain joins TRBV29-1 and TRBJ2-7; no firm D call. Germline values: CDR1 SQVTM, CDR2 ANQGSEA. V was shortened by 1 base and J by 4 bases, with 11 bases between the two germline ends. The length of the CDR3 is 13 residues. CDR3 amino acids: CSVEGQTPYEQYF. CDR3 in DNA: TGCAGCGTTGAAGGGCAGACTCCTTACGAGCAGTACTTC.

CDR3 sequence (DNA): TGTGCCAGCAGCTCGAGGCGCGGCTCTGAAGCTTTCTTT. Translating gives CASSSRRGSEAFF. The chain carries TRBV7-8 and TRBJ1-1; no clear D gene. The CDR3 totals 13 residues. The germline V and J ends were trimmed by 4 bases and 6 bases, with 12 bases remaining between them. Germline lookup yields CDR1 SGHVS and CDR2 FQNEAQ.